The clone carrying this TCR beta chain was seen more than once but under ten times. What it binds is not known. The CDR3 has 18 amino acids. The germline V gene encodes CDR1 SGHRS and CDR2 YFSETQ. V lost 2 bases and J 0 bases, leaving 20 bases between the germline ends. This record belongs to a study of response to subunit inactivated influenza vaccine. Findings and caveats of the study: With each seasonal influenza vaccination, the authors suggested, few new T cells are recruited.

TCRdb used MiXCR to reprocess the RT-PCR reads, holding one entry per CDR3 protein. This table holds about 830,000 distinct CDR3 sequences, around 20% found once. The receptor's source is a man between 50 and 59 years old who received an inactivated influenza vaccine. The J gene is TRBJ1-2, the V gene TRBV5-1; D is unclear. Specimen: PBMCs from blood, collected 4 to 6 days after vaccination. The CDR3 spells CASSLGWALPRANYGYTF. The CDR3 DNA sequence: TGCGCCAGCAGCTTAGGCTGGGCCCTCCCACGGGCTAACTATGGCTACACCTTC.